The next 7 T cell receptor beta chains were all read from a single sample in a study of cytomegalovirus exposure and HLA in healthy donors. It was with 60 Vbeta and 13 Jbeta primers that the PCR ran. The protocol was immunoSEQ multiplex PCR, while the TCRdb copy is restricted to in-frame clones and leaves out a portion. This table holds 150,000 to 180,000 clones, 75% to 85% found once. Sample: PBMCs. The source of these receptors is a woman aged 35 to 49 in good health and CMV-seropositive.

The chain joins TRBV5-4 to TRBJ2-1; 8 bases are a match to TRBD2. Losses at the gene ends were 5 bases for V and 2 bases for J; bases not matched to a gene: 6. The CDR3 consists of 15 residues. Per germline, CDR1 SGHNT and CDR2 YYREEE (reference sequence). Written as DNA, the CDR3 is TGTGCCAGCAGTACAGCGGGAGCGGCCTACAATGAGCAGTTCTTC. The encoded protein is CASSTAGAAYNEQFF.

The V and J genes are TRBV4-1 and TRBJ2-5; 14 positions agree with TRBD2. The CDR3 runs 19 residues. The V segment lost 0 bases and the J segment 4 bases; nucleotides outside the gene matches: 10. Germline CDR1 is MGHRA and CDR2 is YSYEKL. This CDR3 reads CASSQDRPTSGGGRETQYF. The CDR3 DNA follows: TGCGCCAGCAGCCAAGATCGCCCGACTAGCGGGGGGGGGAGAGAGACCCAGTACTTC.

V usage is TRBV7-9 and J usage is TRBJ2-3, with a weak D call TRBD1 (5 bases). The CDR3 loop spans 15 amino acids. With 5 bases removed from V and 2 bases from J, the gap between germline ends came to 14 bases. CDR1 SEHNR and CDR2 FQNEAQ come from the germline V gene (reference sequence). CDR3 amino acids: CASSVDTGNTDTQYF. CDR3 in DNA: TGTGCCAGCAGCGTGGACACGGGCAACACAGATACGCAGTATTTT.

The gene calls are TRBV5-1 and TRBJ1-2, with 8 bases fitting TRBD1. Germline CDR1 SGHRS, CDR2 YFSETQ. This CDR3 comprises 15 residues. With 0 bases clipped from V and 4 bases from J, the junction kept 5 bases outside the gene matches. The CDR3 loop is CASSLVGQGGYGYTF. In nucleotides, the CDR3 is TGCGCCAGCAGCTTGGTTGGACAGGGAGGCTATGGCTACACCTTC.

The chain combines TRBV20-1 with TRBJ2-7; TRBD1 might be the D (6 bases). Trimming took 5 bases from V and 6 from J, leaving 11 bases between them. Germline CDR1 and CDR2: DFQATT and SNEGSKA (reference sequence). The CDR3 is 11 residues long. The CDR3 loop reads CSAPDRREQYF. For the CDR3, the DNA is TGCAGTGCTCCTGACAGGCGCGAGCAGTACTTC.

The chain joins TRBV5-1 to TRBJ2-1, with TRBD2 matching 9 bases. The CDR3 has 16 residues. The junction had 3 bases not matched to a gene; V was cut back by 0 bases and J by 2 bases. Per germline, CDR1 SGHRS and CDR2 YFSETQ. The CDR3 DNA reads as TGCGCCAGCAGCTTGGATTTAGCGGGAGCCTACAATGAGCAGTTCTTC. This gives the protein CASSLDLAGAYNEQFF.

This clone was observed a few times. The chain uses TRBV10-3 and TRBJ2-1; TRBD2 agrees at 8 bases. The CDR3 runs to 15 residues. V lost 6 bases to trimming and J lost 2 bases; unmatched junction nucleotides: 6. Germline V gene sequence: CDR1 ENHRY, CDR2 SYGVKD. CDR3 residues: CAISGTRWTYNEQFF. The CDR3 coding sequence is TGTGCCATCAGCGGGACTAGGTGGACCTACAATGAGCAGTTCTTC.